This T cell receptor (beta chain) came from a study of T-cell reconstitution after alpha-beta-depleted transplantation in children (TCRdb year 2016). Context from the whole study: T-cell immune reconstitution after TCRalphabeta/CD19-depleted allogeneic hematopoietic cell transplantation in children was quantitatively tracked in the study by means of TCR repertoire profiling.

The method behind the library was PCR. The data were produced on an Illumina HiSeq 2500. TCR library preparation used molecular barcoding, with unique molecular identifiers applied to normalize quantification of the TCRbeta repertoire. Using fastp trimming at Q25 and MiXCR clonotype assembly, TCRdb reanalyzed the public sequencing data and kept in-frame beta chains. When rows share a CDR3 protein, they turn into one entry using the most common DNA and genes. This sample gives 600,000 to 700,000 distinct CDR3 sequences in total; roughly 15% of them show up just once. Approximately 1% of the sample lies in the top ten. From cysteine to phenylalanine, the CDR3 is 17 amino acids long. The sequence is cut down to CDR3 DNA, 51 bases in frame from base 1. The germline V gene sets CDR1 to MNHEY and CDR2 to SVGEGT. V loses 6 bases, J loses 0 bases, and the germline ends lie 18 bases apart. This clonotype was counted ten times or more. Its antigen has not been determined. Base qualities are not at hand, and no much larger clone is one base apart.

The rearrangement joined TRBV6-2 or TRBV6-3 to TRBJ2-1; 6 matching bases give a weak D call of TRBD2. This clonotype was obtained from a human donor who donated a stem cell graft to a child with acute myeloid leukemia. The specimen was PBMCs from the stem cell graft donor, collected from the stem cell graft. This receptor has the CDR3 CASSPRGTYSSYNEQFF. The sequenced DNA: TGTGCCAGCAGCCCACGAGGGACTTATAGCTCCTACAATGAGCAGTTCTTC.